The 7 T cell receptor beta chains given below trace back to one sample, sequenced in a study of blood T cell repertoires in COVID-19. The protocol was immunoSEQ multiplex PCR, while the TCRdb copy is restricted to in-frame clones and leaves out a portion. The table shows hundreds of thousands of clones, with about 80% occurring only once. The source material was peripheral blood. The receptors here all came from a woman aged 80 or over with acute or convalescent COVID-19.

The chain recombines TRBV4-3 with TRBJ2-3; TRBD2 might be the D (5 bases). CDR3 length: 16 amino acids. Trimming shortened V by 0 bases and J by 6 bases, and 16 bases separated the two germline ends. CDR1 and CDR2 (germline): LGHNA, YSLEER. The CDR3 protein is CASSQDRGRRGDTQYF. In DNA, the CDR3 is TGCGCCAGCAGCCAAGATCGCGGTAGACGAGGGGATACGCAGTATTTT.

As for this clone: An end of the junction does not agree with germline; a read error may underlie this. This chain joins TRBV28 and TRBJ1-1, with TRBD1 identical over 8 bases. The CDR3 spans 14 residues. The V gene's germline CDR1 is MDHEN and CDR2 SYDVKM. The CDR3 nucleotides read TGTGCCAGCAGTTTATTACAGGTTGGCAGGGGGCTTGTCTTT. Amino acid sequence: CASSLLQVGRGLVF.

This clone was seen a few times. V usage is TRBV3-1 (or the pseudogene TRBV3-2) and J usage is TRBJ2-3; tentative D call: TRBD1 (6 bases). Germline V lookup: CDR1 LGHDT, CDR2 YNNKEL (reference sequence). This CDR3 contains 15 residues. V lost 0 bases and J lost 3, with 10 bases in between. CDR3 DNA sequence: TGTGCCAGCAGCCAAGATTACAGGGATACAGATACGCAGTATTTT. Encoded protein: CASSQDYRDTDTQYF.

The chain carries TRBV18 and TRBJ1-2, with TRBD1 matching over 8 bases. With 4 bases clipped from V and 0 bases from J, the junction kept 7 bases outside the gene matches. The length of the CDR3 is 16 residues. Germline V gene lookup returns CDR1 KGHSH and CDR2 LQKENI. The CDR3 region is CASSLIQGGTNYGYTF. The CDR3 DNA sequence: TGTGCCAGCTCACTGATACAGGGGGGGACTAACTATGGCTACACCTTC.

The chain has TRBV6-1 and TRBJ1-1; D remains ambiguous. V lost 2 bases and J 0 bases, leaving 10 bases between the germline ends. Germline CDR1 MNHNS, CDR2 SASEGT. The length of the CDR3 is 15 residues. CDR3 in DNA: TGTGCCAGCAGTGAATCTCAGGTAGTGAACACTGAAGCTTTCTTT. Translating it yields CASSESQVVNTEAFF.

The V call is TRBV19, the J call TRBJ1-2; 7 nucleotides agree with TRBD1. The length of the CDR3 is 16 residues. With V trimmed by 5 bases and J by 8 bases, 17 bases remained unmatched. CDR1 and CDR2 from the germline V gene are LNHDA and SQIVND (reference sequence). CDR3 in amino acids: CASSPGHGQAPLGYTF. CDR3 coding DNA: TGTGCCAGTAGTCCCGGGCACGGACAGGCCCCCCTCGGCTACACCTTC.

The chain recombines TRBV5-1 with TRBJ1-1; D might be TRBD1 (6 bases). CDR1 SGHRS and CDR2 YFSETQ come from the germline V gene. Trimming took 4 bases from V and 1 from J, leaving 17 bases between them. This CDR3 is 16 amino acids long. Here the CDR3 reads CASSHKYMGANTEAFF. CDR3 in DNA: TGCGCCAGCAGCCATAAATATATGGGGGCGAACACTGAAGCTTTCTTT.